A selection of T cell receptor beta chains follows, all from one sample in a study of cytomegalovirus exposure and HLA in healthy donors. Some clones are missing from TCRdb's copy, which holds only in-frame ones; the method was immunoSEQ multiplex PCR. The sample contains 100,000 to 150,000 clones, approximately 70% of which appear only once. The material sequenced was PBMCs. The origin of the receptors is a man in his sixties in good health and CMV-seropositive. Each CDR3 is given without its conserved first and last residue. Each record gives: V gene, CDR3 protein.

V gene: TRBV18; CDR3 protein: ASSPAGTGTNLAKNIQY
V gene: TRBV19; CDR3 protein: ASSIPTPRYNEQF
V gene: TRBV6-1; CDR3 protein: ASSELGIKAF
V gene: TRBV10-1; CDR3 protein: ASSGGQGLSPLH
V gene: TRBV5-8; CDR3 protein: ASVDRGITGELF
V gene: TRBV6-5; CDR3 protein: ASNPRADLYGYT
V gene: TRBV30; CDR3 protein: AWSALGRNTEAF
V gene: TRBV29-1; CDR3 protein: SVRDTGNEKLF
V gene: TRBV18; CDR3 protein: ASSPSSNTGELF
V gene: TRBV4-1; CDR3 protein: ASSQLGASSTDTQY
V gene: TRBV6-5; CDR3 protein: ASSYRQGTGYT
V gene: TRBV10-1; CDR3 protein: ASSPSGGVTDTQY
V gene: TRBV6-5; CDR3 protein: ASSWQGSSPLH
V gene: TRBV5-1; CDR3 protein: ASSLSAGAEQF
V gene: TRBV5-6; CDR3 protein: ASSFSPNQPQH
V gene: TRBV11-2; CDR3 protein: ASSRGQGGFYEQY
V gene: TRBV18; CDR3 protein: ASSPAGAGNTEAF
V gene: TRBV9; CDR3 protein: ASSVQPAGIDEQY